The 26 T cell receptor beta chains given below trace back to one sample, sequenced in a study of persistence of HIV-infected CD4 T cells. These receptors are not linked to any known antigen. The libraries were made with immunoSEQ version 4 in survey mode. Measured with immunoSEQ multiplex PCR; TCRdb has only the in-frame clones, and not every one. The table shows 40,000 to 45,000 clones, with just over 90% occurring only once. Anti-CD3/anti-CD28 beads served as a nonspecific positive control stimulus. Sorting selected CD4+ T cells upregulating both CD40 ligand and CD69. The input for sequencing was CD4+ T cells sorted from PBMCs after roughly 19-hour stimulation, taken from a patient who received antiretroviral therapy. The receptors were gathered from an adult man with HIV who was CMV-seropositive.

The chain carries TRBV28 and TRBJ2-3; D gene ambiguous. V lost 2 bases to trimming and J lost 3 bases, with 3 bases between them. The CDR3 spans 12 residues. CDR1 MDHEN and CDR2 SYDVKM come from the germline V gene. In DNA, the CDR3 is TGTGCCAGCAGTTTAGTAACAGATACGCAGTATTTT. Protein: CASSLVTDTQYF.

The chain is built from TRBV10-3 and TRBJ1-6; TRBD1 matches at 8 bases. The CDR3 consists of 14 residues. Trimming took 6 bases from V and 6 from J; bases not matched to a gene: 4. Germline CDR1 ENHRY, CDR2 SYGVKD. In DNA, the CDR3 is TGTGCCATCAGGACAGGGGCGGGTAATTCACCCCTCCACTTT. This gives the protein CAIRTGAGNSPLHF.

The sample holds one count of this clone. This chain joins TRBV5-1 and TRBJ1-1; D remains unclear. The V and J ends lost 1 base and 3 bases respectively, with 19 bases between them. The CDR3 is made up of 17 amino acids. Looked up from germline, CDR1 is SGHRS and CDR2 is YFSETQ. CDR3 sequence reads: CASSLLWVNGGDTEAFF. CDR3 coding DNA: TGCGCCAGCAGCTTGCTGTGGGTAAACGGCGGGGACACTGAAGCTTTCTTT. Combining the CDR3 with reference TRBV5-1 and TRBJ1-1 gives the whole variable domain KAGVTQTPRYLIKTRGQQVTLSCSPISGHRSVSWYQQTPGQGLQFLFEYFSETQRNKGNFPGRFSGRQFSNSRSEMNVSTLELGDSALYLCASSLLWVNGGDTEAFFGQGTRLTVV.

This clone appeared a single time. The chain recombines TRBV29-1 with TRBJ1-2; 12 nucleotides line up with TRBD1. Germline V lookup: CDR1 SQVTM, CDR2 ANQGSEA. The CDR3 runs to 13 residues. V lost 6 bases, J lost 4 bases, and 3 bases stayed unmatched. The DNA of the CDR3 is TGCAGCGTGGGACAGGGGGCACTCTATGGCTACACCTTC. As protein: CSVGQGALYGYTF. Combining the CDR3 with reference TRBV29-1 and TRBJ1-2 gives the whole variable domain SAVISQKPSRDICQRGTSLTIQCQVDSQVTMMFWYRQQPGQSLTLIATANQGSEATYESGFVIDKFPISRPNLTFSTLTVSNMSPEDSSIYLCSVGQGALYGYTFGSGTRLTVV.

A few counts support this clone. This CDR3 is CASSQSGGSSYEQYF. The CDR3 bases are TGTGCCAGCAGCCAAAGCGGGGGCAGCTCCTACGAGCAGTACTTC. The chain couples TRBV6-5 to TRBJ2-7; 8 bases agree with TRBD2. This CDR3 is 15 amino acids long. The germline gives CDR1 MNHEY, CDR2 SVGAGI. The V segment lost 6 bases and the J segment 0 bases; nucleotides outside the gene matches: 7.

This clone was found a few times. The genes are TRBV15 and TRBJ1-4; 7 nucleotides agree with TRBD1. This CDR3 spans 16 amino acids. Germline CDR1 LNHNV, CDR2 YYDKDF (reference sequence). The V gene end was trimmed by 0 bases and the J gene end by 5 bases; junction bases not matched to a gene: 6. The CDR3 reads CATSRDGTGANEKLFF. The DNA for the CDR3 is TGTGCCACCAGCAGAGATGGTACAGGGGCGAATGAAAAACTGTTTTTT.

The chain combines TRBV16 with TRBJ1-2; no definite D call. V dropped 4 bases and J dropped 1 base, with 1 base sitting between them. This CDR3 has 11 amino acids. The germline gives CDR1 KGHSY, CDR2 FQNENV. This CDR3 is CASSLNYGYTF. The CDR3 DNA reads as TGTGCCAGCAGCCTTAACTATGGCTACACCTTC.

This chain uses TRBV5-1 with TRBJ2-2, with 13 positions matching TRBD2. Losses at the gene ends were 4 bases for V and 3 bases for J; bases not matched to a gene: 6. The CDR3 totals 17 residues. Germline V lookup: CDR1 SGHRS, CDR2 YFSETQ. CDR3 region: CASSPGLAGSYTGELFF. DNA of the CDR3: TGCGCCAGCAGCCCGGGACTAGCGGGGAGTTACACCGGGGAGCTGTTTTTT.

The V and J genes are TRBV5-1 and TRBJ2-1; weak D call: TRBD2 (5 bases). Germline loops: CDR1 SGHRS, CDR2 YFSETQ. V dropped 4 bases and J dropped 10 bases, with 15 bases sitting between them. The CDR3 spans 13 residues. The CDR3 bases are TGCGCCAGCAGCCTAGCCCATGAAATAGAGCAGTTCTTC. The encoded protein is CASSLAHEIEQFF.

V and J are TRBV21-1 and TRBJ1-2. TRBV21-1 is a pseudogene locus. The CDR3 has 12 amino acids. The CDR3 is CASSTRGVGYTF. CDR3 sequence (DNA): TGTGCCAGCAGTACGAGAGGGGTAGGCTACACCTTC.

Of note for this clone: Sequence at one end of the junction differs from germline and may be a read error. J is TRBJ2-1 and V is TRBV7-2; 11 bases align to TRBD2. Germline V gives CDR1 SGHTA, CDR2 FQGNSA. CDR3 length equals 14 residues. The CDR3 nucleotides read TGTGCCAGCAGCCTTAGCGGGGGGGGCAATGGGCAGTTCTTC. Its translation is CASSLSGGGNGQFF. The full variable domain, its missing parts supplied by reference TRBV7-2 and TRBJ2-1, is GAGVSQSPSNKVTEKGKDVELRCDPISGHTALYWYRQSLGQGLEFLIYFQGNSAPDKSGLPSDRFSAERTGGSVSTLTIQRTQQEDSAVYLCASSLSGGGNGQFFGPGTRLTVL.

V gene TRBV6-5 combines with J gene TRBJ1-1; D is unclear. V was clipped by 5 bases and J by 8 bases, with 18 bases between them. From germline, CDR1 is MNHEY and CDR2 SVGAGI. The CDR3 length is 14 residues. The CDR3 region has the DNA TGTGCCAGCAGTCCCCCCGGACCCTCGGGAGAAGCTTTCTTT. Protein: CASSPPGPSGEAFF.

The chain employs TRBV6-1 and TRBJ2-1; TRBD2 agrees at 10 bases. Per the germline V gene, CDR1 is MNHNS and CDR2 is SASEGT. Losses at the gene ends were 1 base for V and 7 bases for J; bases not matched to a gene: 4. This CDR3 has 15 amino acids. CDR3 region: CASSEGVSGGNEQFF. The CDR3 DNA reads TGTGCCAGCAGTGAAGGAGTTAGCGGGGGGAATGAGCAGTTCTTC.

The J gene is TRBJ2-7, the V gene TRBV27; 9 nucleotides agree with TRBD1. In germline, CDR1 is MNHEY, CDR2 SMNVEV (reference sequence). The V segment lost 4 bases and the J segment 2 bases; nucleotides outside the gene matches: 6. This CDR3 is 15 amino acids long. The CDR3 nucleotides read TGTGCCAGCAGTTCATACCGACAGGGGGCCTACGAGCAGTACTTC. It yields the protein CASSSYRQGAYEQYF.

This chain connects TRBV6-5 to TRBJ2-3; 7 bases are a match to TRBD1. The CDR3 sequence is 14 residues long. CDR1 is MNHEY and CDR2 is SVGAGI in the germline V gene. Trimming removed 5 bases from V and 6 bases from J; junction bases left unmatched: 8. CDR3 sequence (DNA): TGTGCCAGCAGTCCAGACAGGGTGTCGGATACGCAGTATTTT. Translated: CASSPDRVSDTQYF.

The chain carries TRBV7-2 and TRBJ1-5; the D gene is possibly TRBD1 (6 bases). Trimming took 1 base from V and 2 from J, leaving 6 bases between them. The CDR3 is made up of 14 amino acids. Germline values: CDR1 SGHTA, CDR2 FQGNSA. The CDR3 coding sequence is TGTGCCAGCAGCTTAGACAGGGGCAATCAGCCCCAGCATTTT. It specifies CASSLDRGNQPQHF.

The J gene is TRBJ1-1, the V gene TRBV4-2; D remains ambiguous. Deletions cut 0 bases from V and 1 base from J, with 12 bases between. The CDR3 has 16 residues. Germline CDR1 LGHNA, CDR2 YNFKEQ. CDR3 protein: CASSQDSGNPNTEAFF. Here the CDR3 DNA reads TGTGCCAGCAGCCAAGATTCAGGCAACCCGAACACTGAAGCTTTCTTT.

The V gene is TRBV2, the J gene TRBJ2-3; 7 nucleotides agree with TRBD2. V shed 8 bases and J 3 bases; nucleotides not matched to a gene: 2. The CDR3 loop spans 12 amino acids. From germline, CDR1 is SNHLY and CDR2 FYNNEI. The CDR3 bases are TGTGCCAGCCGACTAGCTACAGATACGCAGTATTTT. Protein product: CASRLATDTQYF.

The J gene is TRBJ1-4, the V gene TRBV28; 9 nucleotides line up with TRBD1. Germline V CDR1 and CDR2: MDHEN, SYDVKM. The CDR3 spans 17 residues. V trimming: 2 bases; J trimming: 10 bases; junction bases outside the gene matches: 14. The CDR3 sequence is CASSLPTGGTGIGKLFF. The DNA for the CDR3 is TGTGCCAGCAGTTTACCCACAGGGGGCACAGGTATTGGAAAACTGTTTTTT.

The chain joins TRBV27 to TRBJ2-7; D perhaps matches TRBD1 (6 bases). Germline lookup yields CDR1 MNHEY and CDR2 SMNVEV (reference sequence). V lost 6 bases, J lost 3 bases, and 15 bases lay in between. The CDR3 consists of 14 residues. As DNA, the CDR3 is TGTGCCAGCAGCTCTGAGGCAGGGGTCTACGAGCAGTACTTC. Residues: CASSSEAGVYEQYF.

The sample holds one count of this clone. The chain carries TRBV7-3 and TRBJ1-1; a weak D match, TRBD1 (5 bases). Trimming took off 6 bases at V and 5 bases at J, with 13 bases between the two ends. CDR1 and CDR2 (germline): SGHTA, FQGTGA. The length of the CDR3 is 13 residues. The CDR3 reads CASRMTVLTEAFF. The DNA for the CDR3 is TGTGCCAGCAGAATGACAGTATTGACTGAAGCTTTCTTT. Full variable domain (missing parts from reference TRBV7-3 and TRBJ1-1): GAGVSQTPSNKVTEKGKYVELRCDPISGHTALYWYRQSLGQGPEFLIYFQGTGAADDSGLPNDRFFAVRPEGSVSTLKIQRTERGDSAVYLCASRMTVLTEAFFGQGTRLTVV.

The gene calls are TRBV2 and TRBJ1-4, with a tentative D call TRBD1 (6 bases). V shed 6 bases and J shed 5 bases, with 13 bases lying between them. The CDR3 runs to 14 residues. Germline-derived CDR1 and CDR2 are SNHLY and FYNNEI. DNA of the CDR3: TGTGCCAGCAGAGAGGACAGTAAAAATGAAAAACTGTTTTTT. It translates to CASREDSKNEKLFF.

The chain uses TRBV7-2 and TRBJ2-7; D is uncertain. The germline CDR1 and CDR2 sequences are SGHTA and FQGNSA. This CDR3 is built from 14 residues. V lost 5 bases and J lost 2, with 13 bases in between. The CDR3 DNA reads TGTGCCAGCAGCCTCCGGAGCCCAGCCTACGAGCAGTACTTC. Residues: CASSLRSPAYEQYF.

The chain carries TRBV6-5 and TRBJ1-3; no firm D call. This CDR3 contains 16 residues. Deletions cut 0 bases from V and 0 bases from J, with 9 bases between. CDR1 and CDR2 from the germline V gene are MNHEY and SVGAGI. Here the CDR3 DNA reads TGTGCCAGCAGTTACTCGACCCTAAGCTCTGGAAACACCATATATTTT. The encoded protein is CASSYSTLSSGNTIYF.

The chain uses TRBV7-9 and TRBJ1-1; 7 nucleotides align to TRBD1. CDR1 and CDR2 (germline): SEHNR, FQNEAQ (reference sequence). This CDR3 has 18 residues. Trimming cost V 4 bases and J 1 base; bases outside gene matches: 15. The CDR3 DNA reads TGTGCCAGCAGCTCGCCCCGACAGGGAGGACGTGGGAACACTGAAGCTTTCTTT. Protein: CASSSPRQGGRGNTEAFF. Together with reference TRBV7-9 and TRBJ1-1, the CDR3 gives the full variable domain: DTGVSQNPRHKITKRGQNVTFRCDPISEHNRLYWYRQTLGQGPEFLTYFQNEAQLEKSRLLSDRFSAERPKGSFSTLEIQRTEQGDSAMYLCASSSPRQGGRGNTEAFFGQGTRLTVV.

The V and J genes are TRBV5-4 and TRBJ2-2, with D tentatively TRBD1 or TRBD2 (6 bases each). Trimming took 4 bases from V and 7 from J, leaving 23 bases between them. Germline loops: CDR1 SGHNT, CDR2 YYREEE (reference sequence). This CDR3 has 17 residues. CDR3 residues: CASSRAGRGTRDGELFF. The CDR3 coding sequence is TGTGCCAGCAGCCGGGCGGGAAGGGGGACGAGGGACGGGGAGCTGTTTTTT. Full variable domain (missing parts from reference TRBV5-4 and TRBJ2-2): ETGVTQSPTHLIKTRGQQVTLRCSSQSGHNTVSWYQQALGQGPQFIFQYYREEENGRGNFPPRFSGLQFPNYSSELNVNALELDDSALYLCASSRAGRGTRDGELFFGEGSRLTVL.